This record concerns one T cell receptor beta chain sequence. This record comes from a study of blood T cell repertoires in COVID-19. TCRdb's copy holds only in-frame clones and misses some; the assay was immunoSEQ multiplex PCR. The sample records 180,000 or so clones, less than 90% being singletons. V was pared by 4 bases and J by 0 bases, with 5 bases of the junction left unmatched. The V gene's germline CDR1 is SGHRS and CDR2 YFSETQ. CDR3 length equals 16 residues. Material: peripheral blood. The TCR comes from a woman aged 70 to 79 with COVID-19, enrolled during active disease. The chain has TRBV5-1 and TRBJ1-3, with 9 bases lining up with TRBD1. The CDR3 protein is CASSKGTGSSGNTIYF. The CDR3, as DNA: TGCGCCAGCAGCAAAGGGACAGGGAGCTCTGGAAACACCATATATTTT.